These 15 T cell receptor beta chains share one sample of origin, sequenced in a study of blood T cell repertoires in COVID-19. The method was immunoSEQ multiplex PCR; TCRdb's version includes in-frame clones alone and lacks a portion of them. The repertoire holds more than 95,000 clones, over 65% seen once, with approximately 5.6% in the top ten. The source material was peripheral blood. These receptors all stem from a man in his 70s with acute or convalescent COVID-19.

The chain links TRBV4-1 to TRBJ2-7; TRBD1 agrees at 7 bases. Trimming took 5 bases from V and 3 from J; bases not matched to a gene: 7. The CDR3 spans 14 residues. Germline-derived CDR1 and CDR2 are MGHRA and YSYEKL. The CDR3 loop reads CASSVRDRDYEQYF. The CDR3 coding sequence is TGCGCCAGCAGCGTCCGGGACAGAGACTACGAGCAGTACTTC.

This sequence joins TRBV9 and TRBJ1-1; no definite D call. Trimming left V 4 bases short and J 11 bases short, with 24 bases between. The CDR3 extends over 15 amino acids. Germline lookup yields CDR1 SGDLS and CDR2 YYNGEE. The CDR3 region has the DNA TGTGCCAGCAGCCCCCACCCGGGAGCCCGGACGGGGGCTTTCTTT. Protein sequence: CASSPHPGARTGAFF.

The rearrangement links TRBV5-6 to TRBJ2-5, with D maybe TRBD1 (5 bases). The CDR3 extends over 15 amino acids. V lost 3 bases, J lost 5 bases, and 17 bases lay in between. CDR1 is SGHDT and CDR2 is YYEEEE in the germline V gene. CDR3 sequence: CASSSARGSRETQYF. The CDR3 DNA reads TGTGCCAGCAGCTCGGCTAGGGGTTCACGGGAGACCCAGTACTTC.

This clone was recorded once. This chain joins TRBV7-6 and TRBJ1-2, with 10 bases fitting TRBD1. V shed 0 bases, J shed 4 bases, and the junction held 11 bases outside the gene matches. The CDR3 totals 18 residues. From germline, CDR1 is SGHVS and CDR2 FNYEAQ. This CDR3 reads CASSLAPGTGDFGYGYTF. The CDR3 bases are TGTGCCAGCAGCTTAGCGCCAGGGACAGGGGATTTTGGCTATGGCTACACCTTC.

The CDR3 protein is CASSFPGTLYGYTF. In DNA form, the CDR3 reads TGTGCCAGCAGTTTCCCCGGGACACTTTATGGCTACACCTTC. This chain joins TRBV28 and TRBJ1-2; D might be TRBD1 (6 bases). This CDR3 is built from 14 residues. Germline CDR1 reads MDHEN; CDR2 reads SYDVKM. Trimming cost V 3 bases and J 5 bases, with 13 bases left between them.

This chain links TRBV3-1 (or the pseudogene TRBV3-2) with TRBJ2-1, with 11 bases fitting TRBD2. The germline V gene has CDR1 LGHDT and CDR2 YNNKEL (reference sequence). V lost 4 bases to trimming and J lost 9 bases; unmatched junction nucleotides: 14. The CDR3 is 17 residues long. CDR3 nucleotides: TGTGCCAGCAGCCCTGGGGTTACTAGCGGGAGAAGGGGTGAGCAGTTCTTC. Translating it yields CASSPGVTSGRRGEQFF.

This chain uses TRBV12-3 or TRBV12-4 with TRBJ1-5; unclear D gene. Between the trimmed V and J ends, which lost 5 bases and 5 bases, there was a span of 10 bases. The CDR3 is 13 residues long. This chain's CDR3 is CASSPSPDQPQHF. Here the CDR3 DNA reads TGTGCCAGCAGTCCCAGTCCTGATCAGCCCCAGCATTTT.

This clone was recorded a few times. This sequence joins TRBV5-1 and TRBJ2-3; tentative D call: TRBD2 (6 bases). The CDR3 runs to 14 residues. The ends were cut back, 8 bases at V and 0 bases at J, with 13 bases in the middle. From germline, CDR1 is SGHRS and CDR2 YFSETQ. The CDR3 coding sequence is TGCGCCAGTCATCGGGGGTCTAGCACAGATACGCAGTATTTT. This gives the protein CASHRGSSTDTQYF.

The chain has TRBV7-9 and TRBJ2-7; 7 bases match TRBD2. V lost 0 bases and J lost 0; bases outside the gene matches: 2. The CDR3 contains 15 residues. Germline V gene sequence: CDR1 SEHNR, CDR2 FQNEAQ (reference sequence). The CDR3 DNA reads as TGTGCCAGCAGCTTAGCGGGGACTATCTCCTACGAGCAGTACTTC. Translated: CASSLAGTISYEQYF.

The V and J genes are TRBV28 and TRBJ1-4; D not certain. V lost 3 bases and J lost 0, with 5 bases in between. Germline assignment: CDR1 MDHEN and CDR2 SYDVKM. This CDR3 spans 14 amino acids. The CDR3 region is CASSLAATNEKLFF. The CDR3 region has the DNA TGTGCCAGCAGTTTGGCAGCAACTAATGAAAAACTGTTTTTT.

In this sample, this clone turned up once. CDR3 DNA: TGCGCCAGCAGCTTGACAGGGAGCGCAGATACGCAGTATTTT. Translation: CASSLTGSADTQYF. The chain carries TRBV5-1 and TRBJ2-3; TRBD1 is a possible D gene (6 bases). V lost 1 base to trimming and J lost 4 bases, with 10 bases between them. Germline CDR1 is SGHRS and CDR2 is YFSETQ. The CDR3 consists of 14 residues.

This sequence joins TRBV7-8 and TRBJ2-7; 8 bases line up with TRBD2. Per the germline V gene, CDR1 is SGHVS and CDR2 is FQNEAQ. The CDR3 runs 15 residues. V trimming: 2 bases; J trimming: 0 bases; junction bases outside the gene matches: 3. The DNA of the CDR3 is TGTGCCAGCAGCTTATTGAGCGGGAGCTCCTACGAGCAGTACTTC. Its translation: CASSLLSGSSYEQYF.

The V call is TRBV5-4, the J call TRBJ1-1; weak D call: TRBD1 (5 bases). This CDR3 region has 15 residues. Trimming cost V 6 bases and J 5 bases, with 20 bases left between them. Germline-derived CDR1 and CDR2 are SGHNT and YYREEE (reference sequence). CDR3 sequence reads: CASTPGGSSSTEAFF. The CDR3 DNA reads as TGTGCCAGCACCCCGGGGGGGTCTTCGAGTACTGAAGCTTTCTTT.

CDR3 region: CASSYPRGLWGGPPYEQYF. As DNA, the CDR3 is TGTGCCAGCAGTTACCCTCGGGGGCTTTGGGGGGGGCCTCCCTACGAGCAGTACTTC. The chain employs TRBV6-2 or TRBV6-3 and TRBJ2-7; weak D call: TRBD2 (7 bases). The CDR3 contains 19 residues. Germline V gene sequence: CDR1 MNHEY, CDR2 SVGEGT. Trimming stripped 2 bases from V and 2 bases from J, with 25 bases between.

This chain links TRBV5-1 with TRBJ1-3; D might be TRBD1 (6 bases). Trimming took 0 bases from V and 4 from J, leaving 11 bases between them. In germline, CDR1 is SGHRS, CDR2 YFSETQ. This CDR3 is built from 15 residues. CDR3 residues: CASSLESGAGNTIYF. The CDR3 DNA reads as TGCGCCAGCAGCTTGGAGTCAGGGGCGGGAAACACCATATATTTT.